The 29 T cell receptor beta chains below come from one sample, sequenced in a study of molecular identifiers for immune sequencing clone quantification. TCRdb ran MiXCR on the PCR reads and lists one entry per CDR3 protein. The profile shows about 630,000 distinct CDR3 sequences, roughly 23% of them singletons. The sequencing input was naive CD8+ T cells from blood, with Jurkat cell RNA spiked in. Subset given: FACS-sorted CD8+CD4-CCR7+CD45RA+ naive T cells. These receptors came from a human donor in good health. Some libraries in this study had Jurkat cell RNA spiked in.

Note on this clonotype: A read error may account for a junction end that differs from germline. This chain joins TRBV15 and TRBJ1-1; weak D call: TRBD1 (6 bases). Germline values: CDR1 LNHNV, CDR2 YYDKDF (reference sequence). The CDR3 length is 14 residues. CDR3 DNA sequence: TGTGCCACCAGCAGAGTAAGAGGGGACACTGAAGCTGTCTTT. The encoded protein is CATSRVRGDTEAVF.

This clonotype was seen a few times. The V gene is TRBV28, the J gene TRBJ2-5, with a weak D call TRBD1 (6 bases). Trimming left V 3 bases short and J 2 bases short, with 10 bases between. CDR3 length: 14 residues. Germline-derived CDR1 and CDR2 are MDHEN and SYDVKM. This CDR3 is CASSFGQLQETQYF. CDR3 DNA sequence: TGTGCCAGCAGTTTCGGACAGCTTCAAGAGACCCAGTACTTC.

This clonotype was counted only a few times. V and J are TRBV6-2 or TRBV6-3 and TRBJ2-1; no firm D call. The CDR3 totals 14 residues. Looked up from germline, CDR1 is MNHEY and CDR2 is SVGEGT. The V and J ends lost 2 bases and 10 bases respectively, with 15 bases between them. The CDR3 DNA reads as TGTGCCAGCAGTTACGCAAACGGGCCTTGGGAGCAGTTCTTC. It specifies CASSYANGPWEQFF.

This clonotype was observed many times. The CDR3 spells CASRPYTGELFF. CDR3 DNA sequence: TGTGCCAGCAGACCCTACACCGGGGAGCTGTTTTTT. This chain connects TRBV12-3 or TRBV12-4 to TRBJ2-2; D is uncertain. V was cut by 6 bases and J by 3 bases, with 5 bases left in between. This CDR3 comprises 12 residues.

This clonotype was seen at least ten times. The genes are TRBV12-3 or TRBV12-4 and TRBJ2-3; 8 bases are shared with TRBD1. J lost 2 bases, V lost 8 bases, and 6 bases had no gene match. The CDR3 is made up of 14 amino acids. The CDR3: CASCTGGTTDTQYF. The DNA of the CDR3 is TGTGCCAGCTGCACAGGGGGGACCACAGATACGCAGTATTTT.

This clonotype has a handful of counts. The chain carries TRBV19 and TRBJ2-2; tentatively, D is TRBD2 (7 bases). Germline CDR1 is LNHDA and CDR2 is SQIVND (reference sequence). This CDR3 spans 19 amino acids. V was cut by 5 bases and J by 0 bases, with 22 bases left in between. CDR3: CASSPTIHREGTNTGELFF. Here the CDR3 DNA reads TGTGCCAGTAGTCCCACAATTCACAGGGAGGGGACGAACACCGGGGAGCTGTTTTTT.

This clonotype was seen repeatedly, ten times or more. The gene calls are TRBV5-1 and TRBJ1-5; TRBD1 matches 8 bases. J gave up 6 bases and V 0 bases, and 5 bases lay outside the gene matches. The CDR3 has 15 amino acids. CDR1 is SGHRS and CDR2 is YFSETQ in the germline V gene. This CDR3 is CASSLGQGAGQPQHF. DNA for the CDR3: TGCGCCAGCAGCTTGGGGCAGGGGGCCGGTCAGCCCCAGCATTTT.

The gene calls are TRBV27 and TRBJ1-6, with 8 bases matching TRBD1. V lost 5 bases, J lost 9 bases, and 18 bases stayed unmatched. The CDR3 contains 18 residues. Germline lookup yields CDR1 MNHEY and CDR2 SMNVEV (reference sequence). CDR3 nucleotide sequence: TGTGCCAGCAGTGGTCGGGAGGCAGGGGGCCTTGTCGTTTCACCCCTCCACTTT. Translating it yields CASSGREAGGLVVSPLHF.

This clonotype was detected ten times or more. The rearrangement uses TRBV12-5 and TRBJ1-1; the match to TRBD1 covers 8 bases. The germline V gene encodes CDR1 LGHNT and CDR2 FRNRAP. V lost 3 bases to trimming and J lost 4 bases; unmatched junction nucleotides: 4. The CDR3 is 14 amino acids. The CDR3 region is CASGFWTGTTEAFF. The CDR3 DNA follows: TGTGCTAGTGGTTTCTGGACAGGGACCACTGAAGCTTTCTTT.

This clonotype was counted a few times. The chain employs TRBV12-3 or TRBV12-4 and TRBJ2-7; D may be TRBD2 (6 bases). V gave up 6 bases and J gave up 9 bases, with 24 bases separating them. The CDR3 consists of 15 residues. CDR3 nucleotides: TGTGCCAGCAGCCCTTGGGGGGAAGGTGGGAGCCGGCAGTACTTC. The encoded protein is CASSPWGEGGSRQYF.

Remarks on this clonotype: Possible read error: a much larger clone is one base away. The V and J genes are TRBV11-2 and TRBJ2-3; possible D gene TRBD1, 5 bases. Germline assignment: CDR1 SGHAT and CDR2 FQNNGV. The CDR3 consists of 14 residues. In nucleotides, the CDR3 is TGTGCCAGCAGCTTATCAGGGTACACAGATAAGCAGTATTTT. This codes for CASSLSGYTDKQYF. Filled out from reference TRBV11-2 and TRBJ2-3, the complete variable domain reads EAGVAQSPRYKIIEKRQSVAFWCNPISGHATLYWYQQILGQGPKLLIQFQNNGVVDDSQLPKDRFSAERLKGVDSTLKIQPAKLEDSAVYLCASSLSGYTDKQYFGPGTRLTVL.

This clonotype has only a few counts. The chain carries TRBV20-1 and TRBJ2-1; D unclear. The CDR3 totals 14 residues. V was shortened by 0 bases and J by 9 bases, with 15 bases between the two germline ends. Germline CDR1 DFQATT, CDR2 SNEGSKA (reference sequence). The CDR3 region is CSARDLTTVGEQFF. CDR3 bases: TGCAGTGCTAGAGATCTGACAACCGTCGGTGAGCAGTTCTTC.

The rearrangement links TRBV6-2 or TRBV6-3 to TRBJ2-7, with D maybe TRBD1 (7 bases). CDR1 and CDR2 from the germline V gene are MNHEY and SVGEGT. This CDR3 contains 14 residues. Trimming removed 5 bases from V and 4 bases from J, with 15 bases in between. CDR3 in DNA: TGTGCCAGCAGTCCGCCGACAGGGAGGTACGAGCAGTACTTC. Its translation is CASSPPTGRYEQYF.

In this sample, this clonotype turned up once. This could be a read error, since a much larger clone is one nucleotide away. The rearrangement links TRBV6-2 or TRBV6-3 to TRBJ1-5; D ambiguous. The CDR3 is 11 residues long. Germline V gene data show CDR1 as MNHEY and CDR2 as SVGEGT. CDR3 sequence: CASSRPLPKHF. The CDR3 region has the DNA TGTGCCAGCAGTCGACCGTTGCCCAAGCATTTT.

The genes are TRBV10-3 and TRBJ1-1; D uncertain. From germline, CDR1 is ENHRY and CDR2 SYGVKD. V was clipped by 1 base and J by 4 bases, with 13 bases between them. The CDR3 has 15 residues. The CDR3 nucleotides read TGTGCCATCAGTGAGTTCGAGGAGGGCCTCACTGAAGCTTTCTTT. Protein sequence: CAISEFEEGLTEAFF.

The V and J genes are TRBV5-1 and TRBJ2-2; tentatively, D is TRBD1 (5 bases). Trimming left V 0 bases short and J 0 bases short, with 15 bases between. Germline V gene sequence: CDR1 SGHRS, CDR2 YFSETQ. This CDR3 contains 18 residues. In nucleotides, the CDR3 is TGCGCCAGCAGCTTGGACGGTGGGCCGACAGCGAACACCGGGGAGCTGTTTTTT. Residues: CASSLDGGPTANTGELFF.

The sample holds many counts of this clonotype. The chain uses TRBV11-2 and TRBJ2-1; 11 bases are a match to TRBD2. This CDR3 spans 16 amino acids. Unmatched junction bases numbered 10, after V lost 5 bases and J lost 7 bases. The germline V gene has CDR1 SGHAT and CDR2 FQNNGV. CDR3 sequence: CASSINSGGAVNEQFF. In DNA, the CDR3 is TGTGCCAGCAGCATAAATAGCGGGGGGGCCGTGAATGAGCAGTTCTTC.

With regard to this clonotype: A read error may be the cause here, since a much bigger clone is one base away. V and J are TRBV7-2 and TRBJ1-5, with unresolved D. The V gene's germline CDR1 is SGHTA and CDR2 FQGNSA. The CDR3 totals 16 residues. V lost 1 base, J lost 6 bases, and 16 bases lay in between. Written as DNA, the CDR3 is TGTGCCAGCAGCTTAGGTCCCATGGTAGGCAGTCAGCCCCAGCATTTT. It translates to CASSLGPMVGSQPQHF.

A word on this clonotype: A much larger clone is a single base away; this may be a read error. The chain joins TRBV5-6 to TRBJ1-1; 8 nucleotides match TRBD1. The J segment lost 7 bases and the V segment lost 4 bases, leaving 12 bases of the junction unmatched. Per the germline V gene, CDR1 is SGHDT and CDR2 is YYEEEE. The CDR3 has 15 residues. CDR3 sequence: CASSGPPDREGEAFF. CDR3 bases: TGTGCCAGCAGCGGGCCCCCGGACAGGGAAGGTGAAGCTTTCTTT.

This clonotype was found many times. This chain uses TRBV15 with TRBJ1-3; 10 bases agree with TRBD1. Trimming took 3 bases from V and 0 from J; bases not matched to a gene: 11. The CDR3 loop spans 19 amino acids. In germline, CDR1 is LNHNV, CDR2 YYDKDF (reference sequence). The CDR3, as DNA: TGTGCCACCAGCAGGAGACCCGGGGACAGGGGCGGCTCTGGAAACACCATATATTTT. Translated, it gives CATSRRPGDRGGSGNTIYF.

The V gene is TRBV11-3, the J gene TRBJ2-7; a weak D match, TRBD1 (6 bases). Deletions cut 3 bases from V and 5 bases from J, with 11 bases between. Germline CDR1 and CDR2: SGHNT and YENEEA. This CDR3 comprises 13 residues. CDR3 in DNA: TGTGCCAGCAGCTTCACAGGGTTCCACGAGCAGTACTTC. Its translation is CASSFTGFHEQYF.

The chain combines TRBV4-3 with TRBJ2-7; D call uncertain. Germline assignment: CDR1 LGHNA and CDR2 YSLEER. This CDR3 is built from 16 residues. V was cut by 1 base and J by 0 bases, with 13 bases left in between. As DNA, the CDR3 is TGCGCCAGCAGCCAAGCATCAACAGATTACTCCTACGAGCAGTACTTC. It codes for CASSQASTDYSYEQYF.

This clonotype was counted at least ten times. The chain carries TRBV5-1 and TRBJ2-3, with 10 bases that match TRBD2. There are 16 residues in the CDR3. The trim removed 5 bases at V and 4 bases at J, leaving 10 bases unmatched. CDR1 is SGHRS, CDR2 YFSETQ, per germline. Written as DNA, the CDR3 is TGCGCCAGCAGGTACTCGCCTAGCGGGAGCGCAGATACGCAGTATTTT. It specifies CASRYSPSGSADTQYF.

In this sample, this clonotype turned up many times. This sequence joins TRBV29-1 and TRBJ2-1; no clear D gene. V lost 5 bases to trimming and J lost 4 bases, with 9 bases between them. Germline values: CDR1 SQVTM, CDR2 ANQGSEA. CDR3 length: 12 amino acids. In DNA form, the CDR3 reads TGCAGCGTTATTTCCGCTTACAATGAGCAGTTCTTC. Amino acids: CSVISAYNEQFF.

Of note for this clonotype: The final CDR3 position lacks the conserved phenylalanine or tryptophan, pointing to a likely read error. This chain connects TRBV4-3 to TRBJ2-3, with 10 bases aligning to TRBD2. This CDR3 is built from 18 residues. Per germline, CDR1 LGHNA and CDR2 YSLEER. J was trimmed by 6 bases and V by 1 base; bases with no gene match: 13. This CDR3 is CASSQAYPAGGPSDTQYY. The CDR3 bases are TGCGCCAGCAGCCAAGCTTACCCAGCGGGGGGGCCGTCCGATACGCAGTATTAT.

Details on this clonotype: A much larger clone differs from this one at a single base, so this may be a read error. The genes are TRBV7-3 and TRBJ2-1; D possibly corresponds to TRBD2 (5 bases). Germline V gene data show CDR1 as SGHTA and CDR2 as FQGTGA. This CDR3 has 15 residues. The CDR3 here is CAGSLEGLWYNEQFF. CDR3 nucleotide sequence: TGTGCCGGCAGCTTAGAGGGTCTTTGGTACAATGAGCAGTTCTTC.

The gene calls are TRBV4-3 and TRBJ2-3, with 9 bases fitting TRBD1. Germline trimming cut 0 bases from V and 6 bases from J; bases unmatched to any gene: 22. CDR1 and CDR2 from the germline V gene are LGHNA and YSLEER. This CDR3 contains 21 residues. Written as DNA, the CDR3 is TGCGCCAGCAGCCAAGAGGAGTCATTTGGGACAGGGATGGGTTATGAGGATACGCAGTATTTT. As protein: CASSQEESFGTGMGYEDTQYF.

Ten or more counts support this clonotype. The genes are TRBV6-5 and TRBJ1-1; 7 bases align to TRBD1. Germline loops: CDR1 MNHEY, CDR2 SVGAGI. This CDR3 region has 15 residues. The ends lost 5 bases at V and 0 bases at J; junction bases unmatched: 6. The CDR3 sequence: CASSPTGNMNTEAFF. The DNA of the CDR3 is TGTGCCAGCAGTCCGACAGGGAATATGAACACTGAAGCTTTCTTT.

This clonotype was found once. This chain connects TRBV20-1 to TRBJ1-6; 8 nucleotides align to TRBD1. The CDR3 totals 15 residues. Losses at the gene ends were 5 bases for V and 6 bases for J; bases not matched to a gene: 9. Germline CDR1 DFQATT, CDR2 SNEGSKA (reference sequence). The chain's CDR3 is CSAGNLGQGNSPLHF. The CDR3 DNA sequence: TGCAGTGCTGGAAACCTCGGACAGGGTAATTCACCCCTCCACTTT.